This record covers a single TCR beta chain. This clone was detected a few times. Its antigen is not yet known. No much larger clonotype is one base removed from it; base qualities were not supplied. The data were obtained in a study of CD8+ T cells in alopecia areata (dated by TCRdb to 2017 to 2018). Regarding the complete study: The treated patients, all with moderate-to-severe alopecia areata, were enrolled in an open-label pilot trial of oral tofacitinib given at 5 to 10 mg twice daily. On the human side, TCRbeta sequencing was run on scalp tissue and on sorted CD4+ and CD8+ peripheral blood T cells from healthy controls and from alopecia areata patients with either patchy or totalis/universalis disease. Tofacitinib was given for 6 to 18 months, followed by 6 months of follow-up off drug to assess delayed response and recurrence. Biopsies were taken from tofacitinib-treated patients at baseline and at 4 and 24 weeks of treatment, and a later scalp biopsy was taken in several of the tofacitinib-treated patients. TCRbeta CDR3 regions were amplified by immunoSEQ multiplex PCR using 35 Vbeta forward and 13 Jbeta reverse primers. Scalp clonality was compared among normal scalp (n=4), patchy alopecia areata scalp (n=8), and alopecia totalis/universalis scalp (n=8). RNA was obtained with the PAXgene miRNA kit for fixed scalp, the miRNeasy kit for PBMCs, and the RNeasy kit for mouse skin. The study used high-throughput TCRbeta sequencing to examine T cell clonal expansion in alopecia areata, in both the C3H/HeJ mouse model and human patients. Disease severity in treated patients was measured with the SALT score, which quantifies the percentage of affected scalp surface area. The full study reports these points: Higher clonality and more expanded CD8+ clones were observed in lesional scalp than in normal scalp, particularly in alopecia totalis/universalis, a finding suggestive of antigenic drive. Because the treated cohort was small and had just a single nonresponder, larger studies are needed to establish links between baseline CD8+ expansion and response. Shared TCR sequences between patients were less evident than in mice, which may be partly attributable to HLA diversity in the patient population. During tofacitinib treatment, many expanded lesional clones remained in scalp and blood, and this persistence may partly explain relapse after treatment is stopped. Resident alphabeta T cells in normal human skin are also sequenced, complicating scalp TCR repertoire analysis, unlike mouse skin dominated by gammadelta T cells. Tofacitinib significantly decreased scalp clonality and the number of expanded CD8+ clones among the top 100 scalp clones.

The treatment or condition label on this specimen signifies: oral pan-JAK inhibitor, 5-10 mg twice daily. Lesional scalp punch biopsies and peripheral blood were collected from alopecia areata patients. After PBMCs were isolated by density centrifugation and stained for CD3, CD4 and CD8, a FACSAria was used to sort CD4+ and CD8+ T cells. Library preparation used the immunoSEQ multiplex PCR assay. RNA was extracted from all samples and reverse transcribed into cDNA, which served as template for TCR sequencing. First-strand cDNA was synthesized using SuperScript III with a 2:1 mix of oligo-dT and random hexamers. A synthetic immune receptor repertoire was used to measure amplification bias, and any remaining bias was corrected computationally. In the source study's methods: Raw reads were preprocessed to remove errors, and CDR3 was defined by IMGT conventions from the conserved cysteine to phenylalanine. Clonality was computed by normalizing Shannon entropy by log2 of the number of productive unique TCRs and subtracting the result from 1. CD4 or CD8 identity of scalp clones was inferred by cross-referencing scalp TCRbeta sequences with sorted blood CD4 and CD8 repertoires. Held by TCRdb, this immuneACCESS table contains in-frame sequences only and omits some clones. Under half of the omission traces to an unresolved V gene where checked; the cause of the rest is unknown. Clone size and the V and J calls come from that table; the DNA yielded D and trimming. The table for this sample lists 250,000 to 350,000 clones; roughly 63% of them were counted only once. The ten largest clones add up to roughly 0.93% of the sample.

Its CDR3 holds 15 amino acids, cysteine through phenylalanine. CDR3 DNA only is kept here, 45 bases in frame from base 1. CDR1 and CDR2, looked up from the germline V gene, are MNHEY and SVGAGI. V gives up 6 bases and J gives up 0 bases, and the segment between their germline ends measures 12 bases. Material: CD4+ T cells sorted from blood, obtained at approximately week 52, from a patient treated with tofacitinib. The sequence was collected from a human donor with alopecia areata. The chain links TRBV6-5 with TRBJ2-1; too little of a D gene remains to name it. The DNA is as follows: TGTGCCAGCAGGTCCGATCCCAGCTCCTACAATGAGCAGTTCTTC. This codes for CASRSDPSSYNEQFF.